This T cell receptor beta chain is from a study of T cell changes during pregnancy in multiple sclerosis. The CDR3 has 11 residues. V was clipped by 8 bases and J by 6 bases, with 11 bases between them. Germline lookup yields CDR1 MDHEN and CDR2 SYDVKM. Sequencing used immunoSEQ multiplex PCR; TCRdb keeps in-frame clones, though not all of them. The sample includes some 80,000 clones, about 93% of them seen just once. The sample here was CD4+ T cells from peripheral blood mononuclear cells, taken after pregnancy. The J gene is TRBJ2-7, the V gene TRBV28; a weak D match, TRBD2 (6 bases). This clonotype was sampled from a female donor with multiple sclerosis, enrolled in a pregnancy study. The CDR3 loop reads CASGLGGEQYF. The CDR3 coding sequence is TGTGCCAGCGGCTTGGGGGGCGAGCAGTACTTC.